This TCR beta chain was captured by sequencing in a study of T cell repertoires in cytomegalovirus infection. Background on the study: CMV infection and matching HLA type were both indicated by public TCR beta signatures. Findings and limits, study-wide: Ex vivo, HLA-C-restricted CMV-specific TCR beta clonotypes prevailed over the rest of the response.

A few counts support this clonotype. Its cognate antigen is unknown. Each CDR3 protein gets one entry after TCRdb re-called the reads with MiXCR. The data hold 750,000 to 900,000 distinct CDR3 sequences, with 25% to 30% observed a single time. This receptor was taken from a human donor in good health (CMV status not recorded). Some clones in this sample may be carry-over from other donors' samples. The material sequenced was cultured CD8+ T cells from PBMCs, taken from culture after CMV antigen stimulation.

DNA of the CDR3: TGTGCCAGCAGTTACTACCCGGAACCAACTGCCGGTCAAGAGACCCAGTACTTC. Its translation: CASSYYPEPTAGQETQYF. The chain has TRBV6-2 or TRBV6-3 and TRBJ2-5; no clear D gene. CDR1 is MNHEY, CDR2 SVGEGT, per germline. Trimming took off 1 base at V and 2 bases at J, with 20 bases between the two ends. The CDR3 is 18 amino acids.